The 19 T cell receptor beta chains in this list originate from one sample, sequenced in a study of cytomegalovirus exposure and HLA in healthy donors. The PCR had 60 Vbeta and 13 Jbeta primers. This table comes from immunoSEQ multiplex PCR, and its TCRdb copy is limited to in-frame clones, with some not included. In total, the table holds some 52,000 clones. Sequencing was performed on PBMCs. These TCRs come from an older woman in good health and CMV-seropositive.

This chain uses TRBV7-9 with TRBJ1-1; a possible D gene is TRBD1 (5 bases). This CDR3 contains 14 residues. V lost 6 bases, J lost 1 base, and 12 bases lay in between. Germline values: CDR1 SEHNR, CDR2 FQNEAQ (reference sequence). The CDR3, as DNA: TGTGCCAGCAGGGAGGGGCCGACGAACACTGAAGCTTTCTTT. It translates to CASREGPTNTEAFF.

V usage is TRBV6-1 and J usage is TRBJ1-2; 7 positions agree with TRBD1. The CDR3 has 15 residues. V gave up 8 bases and J gave up 2 bases; unmatched junction bases: 11. Per the germline V gene, CDR1 is MNHNS and CDR2 is SASEGT. The CDR3 here is CASSGRDSPNYGYTF. Here the CDR3 DNA reads TGTGCCAGCTCCGGTCGGGACAGCCCCAACTATGGCTACACCTTC.

This sequence joins TRBV7-9 and TRBJ1-5; D gene ambiguous. The CDR3 consists of 14 residues. CDR1 and CDR2 (germline): SEHNR, FQNEAQ (reference sequence). V gave up 5 bases and J gave up 2 bases, with 10 bases separating them. CDR3 DNA: TGTGCCAGCAGCCCCTATACGGGCAATCAGCCCCAGCATTTT. Translating gives CASSPYTGNQPQHF.

This sequence joins TRBV29-1 and TRBJ2-7; D ambiguous. Trimming left V 4 bases short and J 0 bases short, with 10 bases between. This CDR3 spans 13 amino acids. The germline V gene has CDR1 SQVTM and CDR2 ANQGSEA. The CDR3 DNA reads TGCAGCGTTGTTGGGCGCCTCTCCTACGAGCAGTACTTC. Encoded protein: CSVVGRLSYEQYF.

V and J are TRBV6-1 and TRBJ2-3; 8 nucleotides line up with TRBD2. The CDR3 runs 15 residues. The V segment lost 2 bases and the J segment 4 bases; nucleotides outside the gene matches: 5. Germline CDR1 reads MNHNS; CDR2 reads SASEGT. The CDR3: CASSEKRGWADTQYF. Here the CDR3 DNA reads TGTGCCAGCAGTGAAAAGCGGGGGTGGGCAGATACGCAGTATTTT.

The chain is built from TRBV6-5 and TRBJ1-1; 8 bases fit TRBD1. The CDR3 totals 12 residues. The germline V gene has CDR1 MNHEY and CDR2 SVGAGI. Germline trimming cut 6 bases from V and 4 bases from J; bases unmatched to any gene: 1. DNA for the CDR3: TGTGCCAGCAGAACAGGGGGCACTGAAGCTTTCTTT. Amino acid sequence: CASRTGGTEAFF.

The rearrangement joins TRBV27 to TRBJ2-7; 10 bases are a match to TRBD1. This CDR3 region has 15 residues. Germline V gene sequence: CDR1 MNHEY, CDR2 SMNVEV (reference sequence). V lost 6 bases to trimming and J lost 4 bases; unmatched junction nucleotides: 9. CDR3 sequence: CASREIGTGAYEQYF. The CDR3 DNA reads TGTGCCAGCAGGGAAATAGGGACAGGGGCATACGAGCAGTACTTC.

The CDR3 DNA reads TGCAGCGTCGTGGGACAGGTTCCGTACAATGAGCAGTTCTTC. It yields the protein CSVVGQVPYNEQFF. The V gene is TRBV29-1, the J gene TRBJ2-1, with 8 bases matching TRBD1. The germline V gene encodes CDR1 SQVTM and CDR2 ANQGSEA. The CDR3 is made up of 14 amino acids. Trimming took 6 bases from V and 4 from J; bases not matched to a gene: 8.

The V gene is TRBV18, the J gene TRBJ1-5; D is undetermined. Germline V CDR1 and CDR2: KGHSH, LQKENI. The CDR3 spans 14 residues. Between the trimmed V and J ends, which lost 3 bases and 6 bases, there was a span of 12 bases. The CDR3 spells CASSPEAGSQPQHF. For the CDR3, the DNA is TGTGCCAGCTCACCCGAAGCGGGGTCTCAGCCCCAGCATTTT.

This chain joins TRBV11-2 and TRBJ2-7; TRBD2 aligns across 8 bases. Trimming cost V 2 bases and J 0 bases; bases outside gene matches: 6. Germline V lookup: CDR1 SGHAT, CDR2 FQNNGV. The CDR3 is 16 amino acids. The CDR3, as DNA: TGTGCCAGCAGCTTAACAGCGGGGGCGATCTCCTACGAGCAGTACTTC. Its protein is CASSLTAGAISYEQYF.

The chain carries TRBV10-3 and TRBJ1-2, with D perhaps matching TRBD1 (5 bases). This CDR3 is built from 14 residues. Trimming took 6 bases from V and 3 from J, leaving 14 bases between them. Germline V CDR1 and CDR2: ENHRY, SYGVKD. This CDR3 reads CAIRPGGNDYGYTF. Here the CDR3 DNA reads TGTGCCATCAGACCGGGGGGGAACGACTATGGCTACACCTTC.

V usage is TRBV5-4 and J usage is TRBJ2-7, with D possibly matching TRBD2 (6 bases). V lost 4 bases to trimming and J lost 2 bases, with 13 bases between them. CDR1 is SGHNT, CDR2 YYREEE, per germline (reference sequence). This CDR3 has 14 residues. The CDR3 region has the DNA TGTGCCAGCAGCCCCGGAGGGGCCCCCTACGAGCAGTACTTC. It specifies CASSPGGAPYEQYF.

The J gene is TRBJ2-7, the V gene TRBV29-1; 8 bases map to TRBD1. The CDR3 loop spans 16 amino acids. The ends lost 3 bases at V and 2 bases at J; junction bases unmatched: 12. Germline lookup yields CDR1 SQVTM and CDR2 ANQGSEA. The CDR3 nucleotides read TGCAGCGTTGATTCGGCAGGGGGCTTCGATGCCTACGAGCAGTACTTC. It translates to CSVDSAGGFDAYEQYF.

The rearrangement links TRBV7-9 to TRBJ2-7; no reliable D call. The CDR3 loop spans 12 amino acids. Per germline, CDR1 SEHNR and CDR2 FQNEAQ (reference sequence). Trimming left V 2 bases short and J 4 bases short, with 6 bases between. The CDR3 nucleotides are TGTGCCAGCAGCTTATCAGCGTACGAGCAGTACTTC. It translates to CASSLSAYEQYF.

The chain is built from TRBV7-9 and TRBJ1-5, with 9 bases fitting TRBD1. The V and J ends lost 4 bases and 9 bases, in that order; junction bases with no gene match: 7. This CDR3 is built from 14 residues. Germline assignment: CDR1 SEHNR and CDR2 FQNEAQ (reference sequence). For the CDR3, the DNA is TGTGCCAGCAGCTCGGGACAGGGTAGGATGCCCCAGCATTTT. Protein sequence: CASSSGQGRMPQHF.

DNA for the CDR3: TGTGCCAGCACCCTTTCCGGGTCCCCTGGCGACAATGAGCAGTTCTTC. Protein sequence: CASTLSGSPGDNEQFF. This chain joins TRBV9 and TRBJ2-1; D unresolved. The V and J ends lost 6 bases and 5 bases respectively, with 21 bases between them. The CDR3 loop spans 16 amino acids. Germline values: CDR1 SGDLS, CDR2 YYNGEE.

The rearrangement uses TRBV7-9 and TRBJ1-1; no clear D gene. Germline assignment: CDR1 SEHNR and CDR2 FQNEAQ (reference sequence). This CDR3 comprises 13 residues. Trimming shortened V by 5 bases and J by 0 bases, and 7 bases separated the two germline ends. In nucleotides, the CDR3 is TGTGCCAGCAGCCCGAACATGAACACTGAAGCTTTCTTT. This encodes CASSPNMNTEAFF. The full variable domain, its missing parts supplied by reference TRBV7-9 and TRBJ1-1, is DTGVSQNPRHKITKRGQNVTFRCDPISEHNRLYWYRQTLGQGPEFLTYFQNEAQLEKSRLLSDRFSAERPKGSFSTLEIQRTEQGDSAMYLCASSPNMNTEAFFGQGTRLTVV.

The gene calls are TRBV7-2 and TRBJ2-5, with 8 bases fitting TRBD2. From germline, CDR1 is SGHTA and CDR2 FQGNSA. With 0 bases clipped from V and 5 bases from J, the junction kept 8 bases outside the gene matches. This CDR3 region has 16 residues. The CDR3 nucleotides read TGTGCCAGCAGCTTAGCTCTCACCGGGAGGGGGGAGACCCAGTACTTC. This encodes CASSLALTGRGETQYF.

In DNA, the CDR3 is TGTGCCAGCAGTACTACAGGGTTGGATTCACCCCTCCACTTT. Protein product: CASSTTGLDSPLHF. This chain joins TRBV5-4 and TRBJ1-6; a possible D gene is TRBD1 (6 bases). Germline values: CDR1 SGHNT, CDR2 YYREEE (reference sequence). The length of the CDR3 is 14 residues. Between the trimmed V and J ends, which lost 5 bases and 8 bases, there was a span of 14 bases.